This note documents a single T cell receptor (beta chain) sequence. The target antigen is unknown. J was trimmed by 6 bases and V by 4 bases; bases with no gene match: 8. There are 16 residues in the CDR3. Germline CDR1 and CDR2: MNHEY and SVGAGI. This sample is part of a study of beta chain features in type 1 diabetes. The study's findings and limits: Comparison showed that naive, central memory and Treg TCRB repertoires appeared more similar among patients than among healthy donors. Any PCR bias toward short templates would affect both groups alike. Insertions at VDJ junctions were less frequent in type 1 diabetes patients. These patients also deleted more nucleotides at the same junctions. Researchers report that Type 1 diabetes patients had moderately but significantly shorter TCRB CDR3s across all four CD4+ subsets.

Sequencing targeted expressed TCRB transcripts, as all isolated RNA had been reverse transcribed. TCRdb's table, derived via immunoSEQ multiplex PCR, lists solely in-frame clones and lacks some. The sample consists of 280,000 or so clones, approximately 16% of them appearing once. The rearrangement uses TRBV6-5 and TRBJ2-1, with TRBD2 identical over 11 bases. The TCR sequence derives from a young man with type 1 diabetes. Sequencing was performed on naive CD4+ T cells from blood. The CDR3 DNA reads TGTGCCAGCAGTTTGGAATCTAGCGGGAGGCGCAATGAGCAGTTCTTC. As protein: CASSLESSGRRNEQFF.